This TCR beta chain was found in a study of Graves' ophthalmopathy and Graves' hyperthyroidism. The CDR3 spans 14 residues. Trimming cost V 5 bases and J 4 bases, with 9 bases left between them. CDR1 is MNHEY, CDR2 SMNVEV, per germline (reference sequence). RNA transcripts were the template, and TCR beta CDR3 regions were amplified from them. Amplification began with first-round RT-PCR using HTBI primers, then second-round multiplex PCR was performed. TCRdb reprocessed the multiplex PCR reads via MiXCR and lists one record per CDR3 protein. The table shows about 400,000 distinct CDR3 sequences, with approximately 20% occurring only once. This clonotype was recorded many times.

The TCR sequence derives from a woman between 18 and 30 years old with Graves' ophthalmopathy. The sequencing sample was made of peripheral blood. The chain combines TRBV27 with TRBJ1-6; D is ambiguous. The CDR3 nucleotides are TGTGCCAGCAGTAGGGTCCAGTATAATTCACCCCTCCACTTT. This gives the protein CASSRVQYNSPLHF.